The 20 T cell receptor beta chains below come from one sample, sequenced in a study of shared clonotypes between healthy human individuals. The table came from immunoSEQ multiplex PCR; TCRdb's copy has only in-frame clones and leaves some out. The table has some 120,000 clones, 68% seen once. The source material was memory CD8+ T cells sorted from blood. Regarding subset: CD45RO+ cells pooled with CCR7-negative TemRA cells. The receptor source for this set is a woman in her 30s in good health.

The CDR3 protein is CASSLTGGISYEQYF. In DNA, the CDR3 is TGTGCCAGCAGCTTAACGGGAGGGATTTCCTACGAGCAGTACTTC. This sequence joins TRBV7-9 and TRBJ2-7, with 8 bases lining up with TRBD2. CDR1 is SEHNR and CDR2 is FQNEAQ in the germline V gene (reference sequence). Trimming at V came to 2 bases and at J to 1 base, leaving 4 bases not matched to a gene. The CDR3 is 15 residues long.

The genes are TRBV5-1 and TRBJ2-3; perhaps TRBD1 as D (6 bases). Germline V gene data show CDR1 as SGHRS and CDR2 as YFSETQ. Trimming took 5 bases from V and 2 from J, leaving 15 bases between them. CDR3 length: 15 residues. CDR3 bases: TGCGCCAGCAGGCCAGTGCGGACAGTCACAGATACGCAGTATTTT. Its translation: CASRPVRTVTDTQYF.

The rearrangement links TRBV27 to TRBJ2-1; D might be TRBD1 (6 bases). Germline lookup yields CDR1 MNHEY and CDR2 SMNVEV (reference sequence). The CDR3 totals 16 residues. The germline V and J ends were trimmed by 3 bases and 0 bases, with 12 bases remaining between them. The CDR3 DNA follows: TGTGCCAGCAGTTTTGAGGCAGGGGACTCCTACAATGAGCAGTTCTTC. Protein product: CASSFEAGDSYNEQFF.

The CDR3 here is CASSSGLAPDTQYF. As DNA, the CDR3 is TGTGCCAGCAGTTCGGGACTAGCTCCAGATACGCAGTATTTT. The J gene is TRBJ2-3, the V gene TRBV14; 9 bases match TRBD2. The CDR3 is 14 residues long. The germline V gene encodes CDR1 SGHDN and CDR2 FVKESK. J lost 4 bases, V lost 6 bases, and 5 bases had no gene match.

The genes are TRBV18 and TRBJ1-2; 7 nucleotides match TRBD1. V was pared by 1 base and J by 8 bases, with 7 bases of the junction left unmatched. The CDR3 spans 14 residues. The germline CDR1 and CDR2 sequences are KGHSH and LQKENI. The CDR3 here is CASSPHRDRSGYTF. CDR3 nucleotides: TGTGCCAGCTCACCACACCGGGACAGAAGCGGCTACACCTTC.

The rearrangement links TRBV28 to TRBJ2-3, with D perhaps matching TRBD2 (6 bases). The CDR3 has 14 residues. CDR1 and CDR2 from the germline V gene are MDHEN and SYDVKM. Trimming took 5 bases from V and 6 from J, leaving 15 bases between them. The CDR3 region is CASSLLGGPDTQYF. Here the CDR3 DNA reads TGTGCCAGCAGTCTCCTCGGGGGTCCCGATACGCAGTATTTT. The whole variable domain, remainder taken from reference TRBV28 and TRBJ2-3, is DVKVTQSSRYLVKRTGEKVFLECVQDMDHENMFWYRQDPGLGLRLIYFSYDVKMKEKGDIPEGYSVSREKKERFSLILESASTNQTSMYLCASSLLGGPDTQYFGPGTRLTVL.

CDR3 region: CASSIGQNYEQYF. In DNA form, the CDR3 reads TGTGCCAGTAGTATAGGACAGAACTACGAGCAGTACTTC. The V call is TRBV19, the J call TRBJ2-7; the D gene is possibly TRBD1 (5 bases). The length of the CDR3 is 13 residues. V shed 1 base and J shed 3 bases, with 7 bases lying between them. Germline V CDR1 and CDR2: LNHDA, SQIVND (reference sequence).

As to this clone: A read error may produce the germline difference seen at one junction end. V is TRBV28 and J is TRBJ1-5; D is unresolved. The CDR3 sequence is 13 residues long. In germline, CDR1 is MDHEN, CDR2 SYDVKM. The CDR3 region has the DNA TGTGCCAGCAGTTTGAGTAGCCATCAGCCCCAGCATTTT. Its protein is CASSLSSHQPQHF.

J is TRBJ1-1 and V is TRBV28; D may be TRBD1 (6 bases). Germline loops: CDR1 MDHEN, CDR2 SYDVKM. This CDR3 is 13 amino acids long. V was clipped by 6 bases and J by 9 bases, with 17 bases between them. The CDR3 loop reads CASSPLRQDQAFF. CDR3 DNA sequence: TGTGCCAGCAGCCCTCTCCGACAGGATCAAGCTTTCTTT.

The rearrangement uses TRBV30 and TRBJ2-7; D might be TRBD1 or TRBD2, each matching 5 bases. V gave up 1 base and J gave up 0 bases, with 19 bases separating them. Germline CDR1 is GTSNPN and CDR2 is SVGIG (reference sequence). The CDR3 sequence is 17 residues long. DNA of the CDR3: TGTGCCTGGAGTGCCCAGGGACGACGAAGAGTCTCCTACGAGCAGTACTTC. It is translated as CAWSAQGRRRVSYEQYF.

This chain's CDR3 is CASSPSGANYNEQFF. The CDR3 nucleotides are TGCGCCAGCAGCCCATCTGGGGCTAATTACAATGAGCAGTTCTTC. V usage is TRBV4-1 and J usage is TRBJ2-1; D may be TRBD1 (5 bases). The CDR3 spans 15 residues. Germline values: CDR1 MGHRA, CDR2 YSYEKL. V gave up 4 bases and J gave up 4 bases, with 14 bases separating them.

The rearrangement uses TRBV6-1 and TRBJ1-4; 7 nucleotides match TRBD1. Looked up from germline, CDR1 is MNHNS and CDR2 is SASEGT. V lost 0 bases to trimming and J lost 6 bases; unmatched junction nucleotides: 7. The CDR3 is 16 amino acids. The CDR3 is CASSEASGQGDEKLFF. The CDR3 DNA reads as TGTGCCAGCAGTGAAGCGTCGGGGCAGGGGGATGAAAAACTGTTTTTT.

The chain couples TRBV27 to TRBJ2-1; TRBD1 is a possible D gene (6 bases). The germline CDR1 and CDR2 sequences are MNHEY and SMNVEV (reference sequence). The CDR3 has 19 residues. The V gene lost 0 bases and the J gene lost 1 base, with 19 bases spanning the gap. CDR3 sequence reads: CASSLSVGTGIWSYNEQFF. The CDR3 coding sequence is TGTGCCAGCAGTTTATCGGTCGGCACAGGGATTTGGTCCTACAATGAGCAGTTCTTC.

This CDR3 is CASSHIGEGLYEQYF. CDR3 coding DNA: TGCGCCAGCAGCCACATTGGGGAGGGCCTTTACGAGCAGTACTTC. This chain connects TRBV4-1 to TRBJ2-7, with TRBD2 identical over 7 bases. Losses at the gene ends were 3 bases for V and 4 bases for J; bases not matched to a gene: 9. This CDR3 comprises 15 residues. The germline V gene encodes CDR1 MGHRA and CDR2 YSYEKL.

J is TRBJ2-5 and V is TRBV1; the table's D gene call, TRBD2, was not cross checked with the DNA. TRBV1 is labeled a pseudogene. The CDR3 totals 17 residues. The CDR3: CTSSQERAGVWQETQYF. The CDR3 region has the DNA TGCACCAGCAGCCAAGAGAGAGCGGGAGTTTGGCAAGAGACCCAGTACTTC.

The rearrangement joins TRBV28 to TRBJ2-7; no firm D call. The germline V gene encodes CDR1 MDHEN and CDR2 SYDVKM. CDR3 length equals 15 residues. Trimming pared 2 bases from V and 9 bases from J, leaving 20 bases between. CDR3: CASSLPPGADTRQYF. CDR3 DNA sequence: TGTGCCAGCAGTTTACCCCCAGGAGCAGATACGAGGCAGTACTTC.

This clone was observed a handful of times. This specimen includes other DNA sequences encoding the same CDR3. This rearrangement joins TRBV2 to TRBJ2-7, with unresolved D. Germline loops: CDR1 SNHLY, CDR2 FYNNEI. V gave up 8 bases and J gave up 2 bases, with 13 bases separating them. CDR3 length: 13 residues. This chain's CDR3 is CASRGPEPYEQYF. CDR3 nucleotides: TGTGCCAGCCGTGGTCCAGAACCCTACGAGCAGTACTTC.

The table lists this clone with a few counts. This chain joins TRBV10-2 and TRBJ1-5, with 11 bases identical to TRBD1. Unmatched junction bases numbered 4, after V lost 2 bases and J lost 4 bases. Germline CDR1 reads WSHSY; CDR2 reads SAAADI. The CDR3 length is 16 residues. Here the CDR3 DNA reads TGCGCCAGCAGTGAGATGGACAGGGGGCTTAATCAGCCCCAGCATTTT. Its translation: CASSEMDRGLNQPQHF.

This chain joins TRBV11-2 and TRBJ2-7, with TRBD2 matching 7 bases. The length of the CDR3 is 13 residues. With 3 bases clipped from V and 6 bases from J, the junction kept 5 bases outside the gene matches. Looked up from germline, CDR1 is SGHAT and CDR2 is FQNNGV. Here the CDR3 reads CASSFGTNLEQYF. CDR3 bases: TGTGCCAGCAGCTTCGGGACTAATCTCGAGCAGTACTTC.

The chain combines TRBV10-1 with TRBJ2-1, with a tentative D call TRBD2 (6 bases). Per the germline V gene, CDR1 is WNHNN and CDR2 is SYGVQD (reference sequence). With 2 bases removed from V and 0 bases from J, the gap between germline ends came to 17 bases. The CDR3 length is 18 residues. CDR3 bases: TGCGCCAGCAGTGAGGGGATAGCGGAAAGTGGCTCCTACAATGAGCAGTTCTTC. This codes for CASSEGIAESGSYNEQFF.